The following is a TCR beta chain sequence with its context. What it binds is unknown. This record belongs to a study of cytomegalovirus exposure and HLA in healthy donors. CDR3 length equals 15 residues. Germline CDR1 is SGDLS and CDR2 is YYNGEE. Trimming stripped 0 bases from V and 3 bases from J, with 13 bases between. PCR used 60 Vbeta primers and 13 Jbeta primers. Profiling relied on immunoSEQ multiplex PCR, and the TCRdb table lists in-frame clones only, not all of them. The data hold about 160,000 clones, with 80% to 90% observed a single time. Overall study findings and caveats: Rare TCR sequences predominated, though certain public TCRs were found in many donors.

The source is a woman aged 18-35 years in good health and CMV-seronegative. The V gene is TRBV9, the J gene TRBJ2-7; D is perhaps TRBD1 (5 bases). Material for sequencing was PBMCs. CDR3: CASSVGGPASYEQYF. The DNA for the CDR3 is TGTGCCAGCAGCGTAGGGGGCCCGGCCAGCTACGAGCAGTACTTC.